This T cell receptor beta chain was profiled in a study of blood T cells in healthy people across ages. Regarding the study as a whole: CMV status of donors was not determined, possibly confounding expanded clonotype changes.

With regard to this clonotype: Its antigen is still unknown.

For the second PCR, which ran for about 6 to 11 cycles, a sample-barcoded 5' primer and a J-beta primer mix were used. All samples yielded 2.5 million or more CDR3-containing paired-end reads. TCRdb used MiXCR to reprocess the 5' RACE reads, holding one entry per CDR3 protein. The sample carries some 1.7 million distinct CDR3 sequences, roughly 27% recorded once. Each sample used at least 7 million PBMCs. V was shortened by 1 base and J by 2 bases, with 12 bases between the two germline ends. Germline V gene lookup returns CDR1 SGHTA and CDR2 FQGNSA. The CDR3 totals 16 residues. This receptor was identified in a woman aged 30 to 39 in good health. Sequencing was carried out using blood. This rearrangement joins TRBV7-2 to TRBJ1-5; D unclear. CDR3 region: CASSLVVREGNQPQHF. DNA of the CDR3: TGTGCCAGCAGCTTAGTCGTCCGGGAGGGCAATCAGCCCCAGCATTTT.